The 8 T cell receptor beta chains in this list originate from one sample, sequenced in a study of blood T cell repertoires in COVID-19. Measured with immunoSEQ multiplex PCR; TCRdb has only the in-frame clones, and not every one. The table has 150,000 or so clones, roughly 82% seen once; the top ten hold about 10%. The specimen sequenced was PBMCs or T cells enriched from blood (not recorded which). The receptors originated from a middle-aged man who had recovered from COVID-19.

The chain is built from TRBV2 and TRBJ1-4; D gene unclear. Germline CDR1 and CDR2: SNHLY and FYNNEI. The CDR3 loop spans 15 amino acids. V was clipped by 4 bases and J by 2 bases, with 11 bases between them. CDR3 in amino acids: CASSVAGQTNEKLFF. CDR3 DNA: TGTGCCAGCAGTGTGGCTGGGCAGACTAATGAAAAACTGTTTTTT.

The rearrangement joins TRBV5-1 to TRBJ2-5; 11 positions match TRBD2. Germline lookup yields CDR1 SGHRS and CDR2 YFSETQ. V shed 0 bases and J 4 bases; nucleotides not matched to a gene: 5. The CDR3 spans 16 residues. CDR3 nucleotides: TGCGCCAGCAGCTTGGGAGTAGCGGGGGGGAGAGAGACCCAGTACTTC. Translated: CASSLGVAGGRETQYF.

This chain uses TRBV2 with TRBJ1-3; TRBD1 might be the D (6 bases). The CDR3 contains 15 residues. Germline assignment: CDR1 SNHLY and CDR2 FYNNEI. With 6 bases removed from V and 2 bases from J, the gap between germline ends came to 14 bases. The CDR3 sequence: CASRQQGFPGNTIYF. The CDR3 DNA reads TGTGCCAGCAGACAACAGGGATTCCCTGGAAACACCATATATTTT.

The genes are TRBV27 and TRBJ1-5; 8 bases agree with TRBD1. The trim removed 7 bases at V and 7 bases at J, leaving 9 bases unmatched. CDR3 size: 14 residues. Germline V gives CDR1 MNHEY, CDR2 SMNVEV (reference sequence). As DNA, the CDR3 is TGTGCCAGCACAAAGATCGCAGGGGGCCAGCCCCAGCATTTT. Protein: CASTKIAGGQPQHF.

This chain joins TRBV9 and TRBJ2-2, with no clear D. This CDR3 is built from 14 residues. Germline CDR1 is SGDLS and CDR2 is YYNGEE. V shed 5 bases and J shed 1 base, with 9 bases lying between them. As DNA, the CDR3 is TGTGCCAGCAGGGTTGCAGGGAACACCGGGGAGCTGTTTTTT. It translates to CASRVAGNTGELFF.

This clone was recorded once. The CDR3 region is CASSPGTSGGSSYNEQFF. For the CDR3, the DNA is TGTGCCAGCAGTCCAGGGACTAGCGGGGGGAGCTCCTACAATGAGCAGTTCTTC. The chain combines TRBV28 with TRBJ2-1; 15 bases map to TRBD2. The length of the CDR3 is 18 residues. V dropped 5 bases and J dropped 0; count of bases not matched to a gene: 5. The germline CDR1 and CDR2 sequences are MDHEN and SYDVKM.

The V call is TRBV28, the J call TRBJ2-2; 8 positions match TRBD1. There are 13 residues in the CDR3. The trim removed 7 bases at V and 6 bases at J, leaving 4 bases unmatched. Germline CDR1 MDHEN, CDR2 SYDVKM. CDR3 bases: TGTGCCAGCATCCCAGGGGGCCCCGGGGAGCTGTTTTTT. This gives the protein CASIPGGPGELFF.

This chain links TRBV19 with TRBJ2-1; 9 nucleotides align to TRBD2. The CDR3 length is 17 residues. V shed 3 bases and J 4 bases; nucleotides not matched to a gene: 10. CDR1 and CDR2 (germline): LNHDA, SQIVND (reference sequence). CDR3 region: CASSISGGRASYNEQFF. CDR3 in DNA: TGTGCCAGTAGTATCTCTGGCGGGAGGGCCTCGTACAATGAGCAGTTCTTC.